This T cell receptor beta chain was recovered during a study of blood T cell repertoires in COVID-19 (TCRdb year 2020). About the investigation overall: Samples covering the acute and convalescent phases of COVID-19 were provided by collaborators in the United States, Italy and Spain. Nearly every sample came with metadata listing a de-identified subject ID, COVID-19 status, age in years and sex. The prospective study material was composed of cDNA or gDNA derived from T cells, B-cell-depleted T cells, or PBMCs. Where available, HLA class I and class II types were taken from metadata supplied by the sample provider and were not determined by assay-based typing. Samples were obtained from the ongoing ImmuneRACE study (first 160 participants) and from approximately 1,200 subjects provided by 6 global collaborators. The repertoires were released in a freely available public database meant as a resource for research on the immune response to SARS-CoV-2. Subjects who had been exposed to COVID-19, were actively infected with it, or had recovered from it provided the deeply sampled blood TCRbeta repertoires that made up the dataset.

This clone occurred a few times. It lacks a known antigen. Base qualities are not recorded, but no much larger clone differs from it by a single base. Its CDR3 holds 16 amino acids, cysteine through phenylalanine. Only the CDR3 region is kept as DNA, spanning 48 bases read in frame from base 1. V is pruned by 0 bases and J by 4 bases, leaving 9 bases of the junction without a gene match. From a lookup of the germline V gene, CDR1 and CDR2 are LGHNA and YNFKEQ. Each collaborating institution followed its own protocols to collect whole blood in K2EDTA tubes. For TCRbeta analysis, collaborator samples were shipped as frozen whole blood, as isolated PBMCs, or as DNA extracted from either sample type. Summary of the overall study and its limitations: The quantity of clinical and demographic metadata differed by source and by participant and was supplied without curation.

TCRbeta CDR3 regions were amplified from genomic DNA using the immunoSEQ Assay, a bias-controlled multiplex PCR. For the original study's pipeline: The number of nucleated cells in each sample was estimated from the amplification of reference gene primers within the assay. To quantify the absolute abundance of each unique TCRbeta CDR3 rearrangement, sequence reads were collapsed and filtered. For each sample, productive Simpson clonality was calculated as the square root of Simpson's diversity index across productive rearrangements. TCRdb's version of the immuneACCESS table is confined to in-frame rearrangements and falls short of the full clone set. An unresolved V gene accounts for under half of the shortfall where checked; the remainder is of unknown origin. From that table come the V and J calls and clone size; the DNA was used to work out D and trimming. The sample has more than 85,000 clones on record, approximately 80% of them singletons. The leading ten clones occupy 16% of the sample.

The chain is made from TRBV4-2 and TRBJ2-7; the central 7 bases match TRBD2. Sequencing input: peripheral blood. This clonotype originated in a woman aged 55-75 years with acute or convalescent COVID-19. The CDR3 reads CASSQEIGTTPYEQYF. The DNA sequence reads TGTGCCAGCAGCCAAGAGATAGGGACTACCCCATACGAGCAGTACTTC.